A selection of T cell receptor beta chains follows, all from one sample in a study of cytomegalovirus exposure and HLA in healthy donors. This table comes from immunoSEQ multiplex PCR, and its TCRdb copy is limited to in-frame clones, with some not included. The table lists 150,000 to 200,000 clones, about 76% of them singletons. Sequenced material: PBMCs. These receptors came from a female donor in good health and CMV-seronegative. The conserved cysteine and the conserved F or W are not part of the CDR3 here.

J gene: TRBJ1-2
V gene: TRBV29-1
CDR3 protein: SAGPQVGYT

J gene: TRBJ1-2
V gene: TRBV6-5
CDR3 protein: ASSYSRTGRTYGYT

J gene: TRBJ2-1
V gene: TRBV11-2
CDR3 protein: ASSLDRNEQF

J gene: NA
V gene: TRBV7-9
CDR3 protein: ASSFTGGTGKTYEQY

J gene: TRBJ1-5
V gene: TRBV28
CDR3 protein: ASSLDSHQPQH

J gene: TRBJ2-3
V gene: TRBV5-1
CDR3 protein: ASSLLAGLTDTQY

J gene: TRBJ2-1
V gene: TRBV30
CDR3 protein: AWSVSAGVYNEQF

J gene: TRBJ1-2
V gene: TRBV5-1
CDR3 protein: ASSSQGAQAGYT

J gene: TRBJ1-5
V gene: TRBV5-6
CDR3 protein: ASSFGGLGNQPQH

J gene: TRBJ2-1
V gene: TRBV7-9
CDR3 protein: ASSLVSGGASEQF

J gene: TRBJ1-2
V gene: TRBV2
CDR3 protein: ASIDPSNYGYT

J gene: TRBJ2-1
V gene: TRBV7-9
CDR3 protein: ASSSLAGTPF

J gene: TRBJ2-1
V gene: TRBV5-1
CDR3 protein: ASSLALEREQL

J gene: TRBJ2-7
V gene: TRBV7-9
CDR3 protein: ASGRGGSDEQY

J gene: TRBJ2-5
V gene: TRBV5-4
CDR3 protein: ASSSGLPGGVETQY

J gene: TRBJ2-3
V gene: TRBV5-1
CDR3 protein: ASSLTTAGSGTDTQY

J gene: TRBJ2-3
V gene: TRBV4-1
CDR3 protein: ASSQKGTSGSSDTQY

J gene: TRBJ2-3
V gene: TRBV7-8
CDR3 protein: ASSLLSGGGRTDTQY

J gene: TRBJ2-1
V gene: TRBV5-1
CDR3 protein: ASSLGTTSYNEQF

J gene: NA
V gene: TRBV13
CDR3 protein: ASSRLGAFNEQY

J gene: TRBJ2-7
V gene: TRBV18
CDR3 protein: ASSPSQGPYEQY

J gene: TRBJ2-2
V gene: TRBV7-9
CDR3 protein: ASSLPHGTGALNTGELF

J gene: TRBJ1-1
V gene: TRBV5-1
CDR3 protein: ASSLEGTGTGTEAF

J gene: TRBJ2-1
V gene: TRBV2
CDR3 protein: ASREYNEQF

J gene: TRBJ1-2
V gene: TRBV5-6
CDR3 protein: ASSSDRGDGYT

J gene: TRBJ2-7
V gene: TRBV5-1
CDR3 protein: ASSLGTGAHLIYEQY

J gene: TRBJ2-2
V gene: TRBV25-1
CDR3 protein: ASSELQSRFHRGAV

J gene: TRBJ1-4
V gene: TRBV11-2
CDR3 protein: ASSLHGTGWEKLF

J gene: TRBJ1-1
V gene: TRBV18
CDR3 protein: ASSPGTGRHTEAF

J gene: TRBJ1-2
V gene: TRBV27
CDR3 protein: ASRLTGYHGYT

J gene: TRBJ1-2
V gene: TRBV21-1
CDR3 protein: ASSPRLYYGYT

J gene: TRBJ1-1
V gene: TRBV9
CDR3 protein: ASSVEYGSPEAF

J gene: TRBJ1-1
V gene: TRBV30
CDR3 protein: AWTLGILGTEAF

J gene: TRBJ1-6
V gene: TRBV30
CDR3 protein: AWSGRAGANSPLH

J gene: TRBJ1-4
V gene: TRBV15
CDR3 protein: ATSWGPTNEKLF

J gene: TRBJ1-2
V gene: TRBV18
CDR3 protein: ASSPPEGHLYGYT

J gene: TRBJ2-3
V gene: TRBV14
CDR3 protein: ASSQDLGSGTDTQY

J gene: TRBJ2-7
V gene: TRBV4-2
CDR3 protein: ASSQDGKAGGIVYEQY

J gene: TRBJ1-2
V gene: TRBV2
CDR3 protein: ASSPDRVWDNGYT

J gene: TRBJ2-6
V gene: TRBV6-1
CDR3 protein: ASVEGGANVLT

J gene: TRBJ1-2
V gene: TRBV6-1
CDR3 protein: ASSTRTVLYGYT

J gene: TRBJ2-7
V gene: TRBV7-2
CDR3 protein: ASSPRLAPIPYEQY

J gene: TRBJ1-2
V gene: TRBV2
CDR3 protein: ASDDVIGSFVGDYGYT

J gene: TRBJ2-1
V gene: TRBV15
CDR3 protein: ATSRDFRQEQF

J gene: TRBJ1-1
V gene: TRBV6-1
CDR3 protein: ASSDLWGANTEAF

J gene: TRBJ1-1
V gene: TRBV5-1
CDR3 protein: ASSSTGDTEAF

J gene: TRBJ2-7
V gene: TRBV5-4
CDR3 protein: ASSLGTGEQY

J gene: TRBJ1-6
V gene: TRBV7-9
CDR3 protein: ASSATGMGGSPLH

J gene: TRBJ1-5
V gene: TRBV6-5
CDR3 protein: ASSSGGSPWPQH

J gene: TRBJ2-2
V gene: TRBV5-1
CDR3 protein: ASSLGAGQGSTGELF

J gene: TRBJ2-3
V gene: TRBV4-1
CDR3 protein: ASSQGEGARGLTDTQY

J gene: TRBJ2-7
V gene: TRBV7-9
CDR3 protein: ASSGRDSSYEQY

J gene: TRBJ1-2
V gene: TRBV7-9
CDR3 protein: ASSLAGGQLELGYT